What follows describes a single TCR beta chain. Trimming left V 0 bases short and J 2 bases short, with 8 bases between. The CDR3 loop spans 16 amino acids. Per germline, CDR1 LNHNV and CDR2 YYDKDF (reference sequence). This sample was included in a study of blood T cells in healthy people across ages. Combining a sample-barcoded 5' primer with a J-beta primer mix, a second PCR ran for roughly 7 to 12 cycles. One entry per CDR3 protein, called by TCRdb with MiXCR from the 5' RACE reads. The data hold 800,000 to 950,000 distinct CDR3 sequences, with roughly 50% observed a single time. This clonotype was obtained from a man aged 25 to 40 in good health. The sample comprised blood. V usage is TRBV15 and J usage is TRBJ2-6; D unresolved. The CDR3 protein is CATSRDQSTGANVLTF. DNA of the CDR3: TGTGCCACCAGCAGAGATCAGAGTACTGGGGCCAACGTCCTGACTTTC.